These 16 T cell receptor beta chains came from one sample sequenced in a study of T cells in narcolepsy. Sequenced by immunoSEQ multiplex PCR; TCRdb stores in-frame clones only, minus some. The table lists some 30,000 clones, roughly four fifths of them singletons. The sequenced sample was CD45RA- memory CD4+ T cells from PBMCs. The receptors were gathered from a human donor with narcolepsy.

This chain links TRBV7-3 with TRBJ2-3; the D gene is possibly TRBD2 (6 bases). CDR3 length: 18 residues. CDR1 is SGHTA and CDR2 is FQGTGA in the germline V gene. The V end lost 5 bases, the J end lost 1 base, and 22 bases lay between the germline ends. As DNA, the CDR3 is TGTGCCAGCAGCCCCCATGCGAGACTAGGTGGCGGCACAGATACGCAGTATTTT. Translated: CASSPHARLGGGTDTQYF.

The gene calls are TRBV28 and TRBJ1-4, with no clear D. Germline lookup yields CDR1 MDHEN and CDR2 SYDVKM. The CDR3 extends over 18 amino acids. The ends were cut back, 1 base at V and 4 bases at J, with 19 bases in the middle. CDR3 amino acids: CASSLFVPVGRVNEKLFF. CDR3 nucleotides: TGTGCCAGCAGTTTATTCGTCCCAGTGGGCCGGGTTAATGAAAAACTGTTTTTT. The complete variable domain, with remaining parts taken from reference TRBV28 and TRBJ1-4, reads DVKVTQSSRYLVKRTGEKVFLECVQDMDHENMFWYRQDPGLGLRLIYFSYDVKMKEKGDIPEGYSVSREKKERFSLILESASTNQTSMYLCASSLFVPVGRVNEKLFFGSGTQLSVL.

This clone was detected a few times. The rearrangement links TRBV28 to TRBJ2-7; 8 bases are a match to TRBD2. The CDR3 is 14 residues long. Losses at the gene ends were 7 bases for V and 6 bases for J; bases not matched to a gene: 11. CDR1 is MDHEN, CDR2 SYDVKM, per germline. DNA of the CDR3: TGTGCCAGCACCCCGGGGGGGGCCTCGCTCGAGCAGTACTTC. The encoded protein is CASTPGGASLEQYF.

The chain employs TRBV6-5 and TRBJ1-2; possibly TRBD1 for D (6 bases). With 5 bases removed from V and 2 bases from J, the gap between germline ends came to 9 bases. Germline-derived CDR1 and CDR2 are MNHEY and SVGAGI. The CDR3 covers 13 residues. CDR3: CASSPGGNYGYTF. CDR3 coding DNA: TGTGCCAGCAGTCCCGGGGGCAACTATGGCTACACCTTC.

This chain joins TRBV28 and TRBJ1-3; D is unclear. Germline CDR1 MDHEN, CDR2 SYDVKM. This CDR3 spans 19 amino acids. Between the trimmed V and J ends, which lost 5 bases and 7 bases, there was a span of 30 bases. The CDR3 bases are TGTGCCAGCAGTGGCCCAACAAATTCGCTGTCGCGCATTCGGAACACCATATATTTT. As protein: CASSGPTNSLSRIRNTIYF.

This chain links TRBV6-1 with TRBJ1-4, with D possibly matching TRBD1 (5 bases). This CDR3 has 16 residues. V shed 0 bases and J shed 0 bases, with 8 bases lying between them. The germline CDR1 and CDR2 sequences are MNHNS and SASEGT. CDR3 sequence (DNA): TGTGCCAGCAGTGAAGCGGGACTGACAACTAATGAAAAACTGTTTTTT. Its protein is CASSEAGLTTNEKLFF.

The CDR3 region is CASIGGSTQYF. The CDR3 DNA reads as TGTGCCAGTATAGGGGGATCGACCCAGTACTTC. The chain combines TRBV19 with TRBJ2-5; perhaps TRBD1 as D (6 bases). This CDR3 comprises 11 residues. The V gene lost 7 bases and the J gene lost 7 bases, with 10 bases spanning the gap. Looked up from germline, CDR1 is LNHDA and CDR2 is SQIVND (reference sequence).

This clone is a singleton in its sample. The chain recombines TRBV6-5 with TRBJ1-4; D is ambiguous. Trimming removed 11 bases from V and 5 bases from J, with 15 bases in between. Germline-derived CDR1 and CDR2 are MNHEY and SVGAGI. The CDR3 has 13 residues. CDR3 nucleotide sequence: TGTGCCTCCTCCCAAACCCGAAATGAAAAACTGTTTTTT. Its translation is CASSQTRNEKLFF.

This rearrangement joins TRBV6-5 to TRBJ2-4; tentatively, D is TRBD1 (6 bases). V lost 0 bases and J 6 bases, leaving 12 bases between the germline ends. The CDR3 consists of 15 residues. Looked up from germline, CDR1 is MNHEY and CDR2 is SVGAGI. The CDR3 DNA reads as TGTGCCAGCAGTTACTCGAGGGACATTCCAAACATTCAGTACTTC. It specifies CASSYSRDIPNIQYF.

Here the CDR3 DNA reads TGCGCCAGCAGCTTGGGTCAGGCAAACAATGAGCAGTTCTTC. Protein product: CASSLGQANNEQFF. V and J are TRBV5-1 and TRBJ2-1; D is uncertain. Germline loops: CDR1 SGHRS, CDR2 YFSETQ. Trimming shortened V by 0 bases and J by 5 bases, and 9 bases separated the two germline ends. The CDR3 runs to 14 residues.

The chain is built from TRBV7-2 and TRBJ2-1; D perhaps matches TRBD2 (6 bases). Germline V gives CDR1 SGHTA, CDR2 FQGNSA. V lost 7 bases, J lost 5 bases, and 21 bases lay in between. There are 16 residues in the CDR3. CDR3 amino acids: CASINGWGDPNNEQFF. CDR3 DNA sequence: TGTGCCAGCATCAACGGTTGGGGGGACCCCAACAATGAGCAGTTCTTC.

This chain's CDR3 is CASSGIRDEAFF. CDR3 DNA: TGTGCCAGCAGCGGGATCAGAGATGAAGCTTTCTTT. The rearrangement uses TRBV7-9 and TRBJ1-1; unclear D gene. This CDR3 comprises 12 residues. The germline CDR1 and CDR2 sequences are SEHNR and FQNEAQ (reference sequence). V was pared by 5 bases and J by 7 bases, with 11 bases between.

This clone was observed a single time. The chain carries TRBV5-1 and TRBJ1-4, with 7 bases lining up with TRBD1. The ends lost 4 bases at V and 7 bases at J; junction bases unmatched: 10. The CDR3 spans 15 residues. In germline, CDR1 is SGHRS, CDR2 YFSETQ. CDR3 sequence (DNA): TGCGCCAGCAGCCAGAATGACAGGGAGGGTGAAAAACTGTTTTTT. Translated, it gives CASSQNDREGEKLFF.

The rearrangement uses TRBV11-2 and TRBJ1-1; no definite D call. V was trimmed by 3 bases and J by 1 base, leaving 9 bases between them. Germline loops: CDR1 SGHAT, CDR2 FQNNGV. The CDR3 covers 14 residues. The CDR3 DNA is TGTGCCAGCAGCTTGATGCGGGGGAACACTGAAGCTTTCTTT. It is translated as CASSLMRGNTEAFF.

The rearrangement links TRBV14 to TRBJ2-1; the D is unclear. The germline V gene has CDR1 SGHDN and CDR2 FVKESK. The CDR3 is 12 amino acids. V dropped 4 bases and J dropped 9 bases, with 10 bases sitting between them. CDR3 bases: TGTGCCAGCAGCCCGCGGTTTAGTGAGCAGTTCTTC. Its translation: CASSPRFSEQFF. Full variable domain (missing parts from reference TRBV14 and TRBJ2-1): EAGVTQFPSHSVIEKGQTVTLRCDPISGHDNLYWYRRVMGKEIKFLLHFVKESKQDESGMPNNRFLAERTGGTYSTLKVQPAELEDSGVYFCASSPRFSEQFFGPGTRLTVL.

The CDR3 loop reads CASRSEVAPEAFF. For the CDR3, the DNA is TGTGCCAGCAGATCGGAGGTGGCCCCTGAAGCTTTCTTT. V is TRBV6-5 and J is TRBJ1-1; no definite D call. V was shortened by 6 bases and J by 6 bases, with 14 bases between the two germline ends. The CDR3 length is 13 residues. Germline-derived CDR1 and CDR2 are MNHEY and SVGAGI.